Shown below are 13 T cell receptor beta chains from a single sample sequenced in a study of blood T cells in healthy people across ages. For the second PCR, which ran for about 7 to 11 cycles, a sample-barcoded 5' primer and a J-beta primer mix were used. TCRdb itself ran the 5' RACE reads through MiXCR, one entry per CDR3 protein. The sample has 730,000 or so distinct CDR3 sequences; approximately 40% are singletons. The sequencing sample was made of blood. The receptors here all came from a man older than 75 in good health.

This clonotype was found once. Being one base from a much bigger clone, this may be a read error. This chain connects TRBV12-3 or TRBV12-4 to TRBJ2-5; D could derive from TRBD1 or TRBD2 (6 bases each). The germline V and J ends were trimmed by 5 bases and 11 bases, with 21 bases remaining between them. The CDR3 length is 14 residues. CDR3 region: CASSVGGSYNEQYF. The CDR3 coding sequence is TGTGCCAGCAGTGTCGGGGGCTCCTACAATGAGCAGTACTTC.

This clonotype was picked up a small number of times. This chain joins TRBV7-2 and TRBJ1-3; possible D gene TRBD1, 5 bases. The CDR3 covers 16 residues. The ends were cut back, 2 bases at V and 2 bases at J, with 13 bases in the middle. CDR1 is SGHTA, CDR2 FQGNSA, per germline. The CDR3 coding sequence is TGTGCCAGCAGCTTACGCCCGGGACCTCCTGGAAACACCATATATTTT. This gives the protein CASSLRPGPPGNTIYF.

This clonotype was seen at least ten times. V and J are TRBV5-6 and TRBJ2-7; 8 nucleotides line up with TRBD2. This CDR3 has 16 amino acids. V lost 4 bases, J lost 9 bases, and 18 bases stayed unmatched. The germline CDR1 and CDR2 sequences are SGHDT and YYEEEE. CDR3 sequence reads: CASSARSGGEYTRQYF. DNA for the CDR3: TGTGCCAGCAGCGCAAGGAGCGGGGGTGAATATACGAGGCAGTACTTC.

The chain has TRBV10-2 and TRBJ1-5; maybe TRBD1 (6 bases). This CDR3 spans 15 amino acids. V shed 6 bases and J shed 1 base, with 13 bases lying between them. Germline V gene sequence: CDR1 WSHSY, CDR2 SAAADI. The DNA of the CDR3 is TGCGCCAGCAGCGAGGGGGACGGGAGCAATCAGCCCCAGCATTTT. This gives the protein CASSEGDGSNQPQHF.

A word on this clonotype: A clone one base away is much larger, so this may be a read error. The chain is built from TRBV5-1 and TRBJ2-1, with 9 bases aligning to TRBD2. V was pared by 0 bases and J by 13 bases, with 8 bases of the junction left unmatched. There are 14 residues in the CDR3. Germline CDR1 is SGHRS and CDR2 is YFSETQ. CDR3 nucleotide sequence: TGCGCCAGCAGCTTGGGGACTAGCGAAGAGACCCAGTTCTTC. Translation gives CASSLGTSEETQFF.

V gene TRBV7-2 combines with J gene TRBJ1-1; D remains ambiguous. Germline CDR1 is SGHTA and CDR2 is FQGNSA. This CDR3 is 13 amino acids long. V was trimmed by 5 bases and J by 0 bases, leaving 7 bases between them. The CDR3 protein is CASSENMNTEAFF. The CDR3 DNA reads TGTGCCAGCAGCGAAAACATGAACACTGAAGCTTTCTTT.

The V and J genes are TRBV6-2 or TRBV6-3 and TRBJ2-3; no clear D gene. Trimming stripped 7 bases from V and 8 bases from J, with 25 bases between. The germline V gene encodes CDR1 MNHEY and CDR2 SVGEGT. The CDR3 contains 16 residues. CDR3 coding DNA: TGTGCCAGCACCAACTTAGGAATCACTGGGATGGGTACGCAGTATTTT. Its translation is CASTNLGITGMGTQYF.

The CDR3 here is CSAREGRLTVETQYF. CDR3 in DNA: TGCAGTGCTAGAGAGGGGCGGCTGACGGTGGAGACCCAGTACTTC. The rearrangement uses TRBV20-1 and TRBJ2-5; D is perhaps TRBD1 (5 bases). The V gene's germline CDR1 is DFQATT and CDR2 SNEGSKA (reference sequence). Deletions cut 0 bases from V and 5 bases from J, with 16 bases between. CDR3 length equals 15 residues.

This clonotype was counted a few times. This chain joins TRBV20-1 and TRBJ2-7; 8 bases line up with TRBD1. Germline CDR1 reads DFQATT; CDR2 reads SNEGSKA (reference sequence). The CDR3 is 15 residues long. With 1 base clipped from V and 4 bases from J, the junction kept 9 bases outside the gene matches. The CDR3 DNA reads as TGCAGTGCTAGAGCCCTCGGACAGGGAGAGTACGAGCAGTACTTC. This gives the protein CSARALGQGEYEQYF.

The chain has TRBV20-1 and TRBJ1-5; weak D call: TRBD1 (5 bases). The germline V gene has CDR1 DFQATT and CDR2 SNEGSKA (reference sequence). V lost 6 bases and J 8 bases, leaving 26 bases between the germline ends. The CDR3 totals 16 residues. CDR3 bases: TGCAGTGCCGAGGGACGTTCTTTTGGGGGACGGGAGCCCCAGCATTTT. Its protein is CSAEGRSFGGREPQHF.

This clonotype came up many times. The CDR3 reads CSVEVLTGLAETDTQYF. The CDR3 DNA sequence: TGCAGCGTTGAAGTACTAACGGGACTAGCGGAGACTGATACGCAGTATTTT. The rearrangement links TRBV29-1 to TRBJ2-3; TRBD2 agrees at 11 bases. Germline values: CDR1 SQVTM, CDR2 ANQGSEA. This CDR3 comprises 17 residues. V was clipped by 1 base and J by 6 bases; unmatched bases: 12.

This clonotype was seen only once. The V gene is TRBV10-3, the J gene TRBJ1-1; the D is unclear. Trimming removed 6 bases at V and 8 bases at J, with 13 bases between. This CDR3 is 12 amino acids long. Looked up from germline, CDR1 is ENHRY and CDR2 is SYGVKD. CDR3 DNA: TGTGCCATCAGCATCAACGTGAAGGAAGCTTTCTTT. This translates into CAISINVKEAFF.

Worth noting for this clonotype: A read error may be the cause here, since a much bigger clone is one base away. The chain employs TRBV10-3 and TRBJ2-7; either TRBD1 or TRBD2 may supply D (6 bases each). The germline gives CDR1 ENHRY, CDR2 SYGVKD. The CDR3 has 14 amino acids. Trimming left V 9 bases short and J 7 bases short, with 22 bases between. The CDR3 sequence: CAILEGGGGNEQYF. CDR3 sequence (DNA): TGTGCCATACTCGAGGGGGGCGGCGGCAATGAGCAGTACTTC.